One sample yielded the 32 T cell receptor beta chains listed below, sequenced in a study of blood T cells in healthy people across ages. For the second PCR, which ran for about 7 to 12 cycles, a sample-barcoded 5' primer and a J-beta primer mix were used. One entry per CDR3 protein results from TCRdb running MiXCR on the 5' RACE reads. Among roughly 2 million distinct CDR3 sequences listed, around half were seen once. Sequenced material: blood. The receptors shown here come from a woman aged 35 to 49 in good health.

The chain couples TRBV15 to TRBJ2-4; D is perhaps TRBD1 (6 bases). The CDR3 loop spans 15 amino acids. The V end lost 0 bases, the J end lost 7 bases, and 13 bases lay between the germline ends. Germline-derived CDR1 and CDR2 are LNHNV and YYDKDF (reference sequence). DNA for the CDR3: TGTGCCACCAGCAGAGATATTACAGGGCAGAACATTCAGTACTTC. Protein product: CATSRDITGQNIQYF.

This chain uses TRBV6-1 with TRBJ1-5; the D is unclear. From germline, CDR1 is MNHNS and CDR2 SASEGT. V was cut by 4 bases and J by 5 bases, with 9 bases left in between. The CDR3 is made up of 13 amino acids. The CDR3 DNA sequence: TGTGCCAGCAGTGGAGCCGGGCATCAGCCCCAGCATTTT. Protein: CASSGAGHQPQHF.

V and J are TRBV10-1 and TRBJ2-7, with TRBD1 identical over 9 bases. Unmatched junction bases numbered 9, after V lost 4 bases and J lost 5 bases. CDR1 and CDR2 (germline): WNHNN, SYGVQD (reference sequence). The CDR3 spans 15 residues. For the CDR3, the DNA is TGCGCCAGCAGTGTTTACAGGGGGCGCCCGGACGAGCAGTACTTC. Protein: CASSVYRGRPDEQYF.

The J gene is TRBJ1-4, the V gene TRBV7-9, with a tentative D call TRBD1 (5 bases). The CDR3 length is 15 residues. Germline V CDR1 and CDR2: SEHNR, FQNEAQ (reference sequence). The V end was cut by 4 bases, the J end by 8 bases, with 17 bases between. The DNA of the CDR3 is TGTGCCAGCAGCTCGACGACAGTGGTGGGAGAAAAACTGTTTTTT. It is translated as CASSSTTVVGEKLFF.

The sample holds a few counts of this clonotype. The rearrangement links TRBV14 to TRBJ1-4; D is uncertain. V was cut by 0 bases and J by 6 bases, with 2 bases left in between. CDR1 SGHDN and CDR2 FVKESK come from the germline V gene. This CDR3 is built from 12 residues. The CDR3 sequence is CASSQEYEKLFF. CDR3 nucleotides: TGTGCCAGCAGCCAAGAATATGAAAAACTGTTTTTT.

This clonotype was seen a handful of times. The chain combines TRBV4-3 with TRBJ2-7; 8 bases are a match to TRBD1. V shed 2 bases, J shed 5 bases, and the junction held 11 bases outside the gene matches. The germline gives CDR1 LGHNA, CDR2 YSLEER. The CDR3 runs 16 residues. CDR3 sequence reads: CASSQTRDRRIHEQYF. DNA for the CDR3: TGCGCCAGCAGCCAAACCAGGGACAGGCGCATCCACGAGCAGTACTTC.

This chain links TRBV6-5 with TRBJ2-3; D remains ambiguous. The CDR3 is made up of 13 amino acids. Germline-derived CDR1 and CDR2 are MNHEY and SVGAGI. The V end lost 0 bases, the J end lost 8 bases, and 9 bases lay between the germline ends. The CDR3 is CASSYSPLGTQYF. As DNA, the CDR3 is TGTGCCAGCAGTTACTCCCCTCTCGGTACGCAGTATTTT.

This clonotype was seen only a few times. This chain connects TRBV28 to TRBJ1-2, with D possibly TRBD1 on 5 matching bases. Germline V gives CDR1 MDHEN, CDR2 SYDVKM. Trimming left V 4 bases short and J 7 bases short, with 13 bases between. This CDR3 contains 13 residues. The CDR3 region has the DNA TGTGCCAGCAGTTCCCCAGGGTCTGGTGGCTACACCTTC. Translating it yields CASSSPGSGGYTF.

The V and J genes are TRBV2 and TRBJ2-1; 7 bases line up with TRBD1. This CDR3 is 15 amino acids long. With 2 bases clipped from V and 6 bases from J, the junction kept 7 bases outside the gene matches. CDR1 and CDR2 from the germline V gene are SNHLY and FYNNEI. In DNA form, the CDR3 reads TGTGCCAGCAGTGAAAGACGGGACAGCTCCAATGAGCAGTTCTTC. Translating it yields CASSERRDSSNEQFF.

This clonotype was seen only a few times. The rearrangement links TRBV6-5 to TRBJ2-1; 7 bases align to TRBD1. The junction had 8 bases not matched to a gene; V was cut back by 6 bases and J by 0 bases. Germline assignment: CDR1 MNHEY and CDR2 SVGAGI. The CDR3 consists of 16 residues. The chain's CDR3 is CASRLTGASSYNEQFF. CDR3 DNA sequence: TGTGCCAGCAGACTCACAGGGGCTAGCTCCTACAATGAGCAGTTCTTC.

Only a few counts were recorded for this clonotype. This chain connects TRBV20-1 to TRBJ2-4; a possible D gene is TRBD1 (6 bases). The CDR3 contains 15 residues. V lost 5 bases, J lost 3 bases, and 17 bases lay in between. Germline V CDR1 and CDR2: DFQATT, SNEGSKA (reference sequence). CDR3 sequence reads: CSAEEGELGKNIQYF. In DNA form, the CDR3 reads TGCAGTGCTGAAGAGGGGGAATTGGGCAAAAACATTCAGTACTTC.

The CDR3 sequence: CASNRPTSINYGYTF. CDR3 coding DNA: TGTGCCAGCAACAGACCCACCTCGATTAACTATGGCTACACCTTC. The rearrangement uses TRBV2 and TRBJ1-2; D is unclear. CDR1 and CDR2 (germline): SNHLY, FYNNEI. The CDR3 covers 15 residues. V dropped 7 bases and J dropped 1 base, with 16 bases sitting between them.

This clonotype was recorded once. The gene calls are TRBV20-1 and TRBJ1-2, with D tentatively TRBD1 (6 bases). V lost 7 bases and J lost 4, with 19 bases in between. The CDR3 loop spans 14 amino acids. Germline V gives CDR1 DFQATT, CDR2 SNEGSKA (reference sequence). The CDR3 sequence is CSGPDRDTSYGYTF. The DNA for the CDR3 is TGCAGTGGACCCGACCGGGACACCTCCTATGGCTACACCTTC.

The V and J genes are TRBV6-2 or TRBV6-3 and TRBJ1-4; D might be TRBD1 (6 bases). Per germline, CDR1 MNHEY and CDR2 SVGEGT. Between the trimmed V and J ends, which lost 0 bases and 4 bases, there was a span of 18 bases. The CDR3 runs to 18 residues. Here the CDR3 reads CASSYSTLHRVNNEKLFF. Written as DNA, the CDR3 is TGTGCCAGCAGTTACTCGACCCTCCACAGGGTGAATAATGAAAAACTGTTTTTT.

The J gene is TRBJ2-1, the V gene TRBV28; 9 positions match TRBD2. Germline trimming cut 6 bases from V and 5 bases from J; bases unmatched to any gene: 11. The CDR3 covers 16 residues. Germline loops: CDR1 MDHEN, CDR2 SYDVKM. CDR3 sequence (DNA): TGTGCCAGCAGCGGAGGCGTAGCGGGGGTGAACAATGAGCAGTTCTTC. This sequence encodes CASSGGVAGVNNEQFF.

This clonotype was detected only a few times. V is TRBV29-1 and J is TRBJ2-7, with D perhaps TRBD2 (5 bases). The CDR3 loop spans 13 amino acids. Deletions cut 6 bases from V and 2 bases from J, with 14 bases between. Germline V gene data show CDR1 as SQVTM and CDR2 as ANQGSEA. The CDR3 loop is CSVLPTGTYEQYF. DNA of the CDR3: TGCAGCGTGCTGCCGACGGGAACCTACGAGCAGTACTTC.

The rearrangement links TRBV20-1 to TRBJ2-7, with D possibly TRBD1 on 6 matching bases. Per the germline V gene, CDR1 is DFQATT and CDR2 is SNEGSKA (reference sequence). Trimming left V 6 bases short and J 4 bases short, with 16 bases between. The CDR3 runs 13 residues. CDR3 sequence reads: CSADTGQGYEQYF. For the CDR3, the DNA is TGCAGTGCAGATACAGGGCAGGGATACGAGCAGTACTTC.

This clonotype was observed a few times. The genes are TRBV6-5 and TRBJ2-1, with no clear D. Germline CDR1 and CDR2: MNHEY and SVGAGI. There are 15 residues in the CDR3. Trimming shortened V by 1 base and J by 3 bases, and 10 bases separated the two germline ends. The CDR3 DNA sequence: TGTGCCAGCAGTTACTGGCTCGTGAGCTACAATGAGCAGTTCTTC. Protein: CASSYWLVSYNEQFF.

The chain carries TRBV9 and TRBJ2-1; D remains ambiguous. The CDR3 sequence is 14 residues long. V was clipped by 0 bases and J by 5 bases, with 9 bases between them. Germline CDR1 SGDLS, CDR2 YYNGEE. The CDR3 bases are TGTGCCAGCAGCGTAGCTCCAGGTCACAATGAGCAGTTCTTC. It codes for CASSVAPGHNEQFF.

Remarks on this clonotype: The junction does not match germline at one end; this may be a read error. The rearrangement uses TRBV6-6 and TRBJ2-1; tentative D call: TRBD1 (5 bases). The CDR3 loop spans 14 amino acids. The germline V gene encodes CDR1 MNHNY and CDR2 SVGAGI (reference sequence). In nucleotides, the CDR3 is TGTGCCAGCAGTGACTCCAGGGTTCTGGATGAGCAGTTCTTC. Protein product: CASSDSRVLDEQFF.

V and J are TRBV10-1 and TRBJ2-5; tentative D call: TRBD2 (5 bases). Looked up from germline, CDR1 is WNHNN and CDR2 is SYGVQD (reference sequence). The CDR3 is made up of 14 amino acids. Trimming removed 3 bases from V and 3 bases from J, with 11 bases in between. Written as DNA, the CDR3 is TGCGCCAGCAGTGACCGGGAACTTAAAGAGACCCAGTACTTC. Residues: CASSDRELKETQYF.

A few counts support this clonotype. This chain connects TRBV5-6 to TRBJ2-1; 11 nucleotides agree with TRBD2. V lost 3 bases, J lost 3 bases, and 5 bases stayed unmatched. The length of the CDR3 is 16 residues. CDR1 and CDR2 (germline): SGHDT, YYEEEE. The CDR3 DNA reads as TGTGCCAGCAGCTCGCCGGGACTAGCGGACTACAATGAGCAGTTCTTC. Protein: CASSSPGLADYNEQFF.

The genes are TRBV12-3 or TRBV12-4 and TRBJ1-5; TRBD1 matches 9 bases. Trimming cost V 6 bases and J 7 bases; bases outside gene matches: 13. The CDR3 has 16 amino acids. This chain's CDR3 is CASSIINRGQPQPQHF. The CDR3 nucleotides are TGTGCCAGCAGCATCATCAACAGGGGGCAACCCCAGCCCCAGCATTTT.

V gene TRBV14 combines with J gene TRBJ2-7; the D call may be TRBD1 or TRBD2 (5 bases each). The CDR3 runs to 16 residues. V was cut by 4 bases and J by 2 bases, with 18 bases left in between. The germline gives CDR1 SGHDN, CDR2 FVKESK. The CDR3 DNA sequence: TGTGCCAGCAGCCTTTCGGCCGGGACCAACCCCTACGAGCAGTACTTC. It is translated as CASSLSAGTNPYEQYF.

In this sample, this clonotype turned up a few times. This chain connects TRBV28 to TRBJ1-2; D is undetermined. The CDR3 extends over 12 amino acids. Deletions cut 2 bases from V and 7 bases from J, with 8 bases between. Germline lookup yields CDR1 MDHEN and CDR2 SYDVKM. Written as DNA, the CDR3 is TGTGCCAGCAGTTTAAAAATTGGTGGCTACACCTTC. It yields the protein CASSLKIGGYTF.

This clonotype was recorded a few times. The chain carries TRBV12-3 or TRBV12-4 and TRBJ2-7; possible D gene TRBD2, 6 bases. The CDR3 runs 14 residues. Trimming pared 5 bases from V and 1 base from J, leaving 12 bases between. The CDR3 sequence: CASSEGGNSYEQYF. CDR3 nucleotide sequence: TGTGCCAGCAGTGAGGGAGGTAATTCCTACGAGCAGTACTTC.

This clonotype was observed a few times. This rearrangement joins TRBV24-1 to TRBJ2-5; the match to TRBD2 covers 8 bases. The V and J ends lost 0 bases and 11 bases, in that order; junction bases with no gene match: 13. Per germline, CDR1 KGHDR and CDR2 SFDVKD. The CDR3 contains 16 residues. Here the CDR3 reads CATSDLFAGGAGEQYF. The CDR3 DNA is TGTGCCACCAGTGATTTGTTTGCCGGGGGGGCCGGTGAGCAGTACTTC.

The chain has TRBV4-1 and TRBJ1-2; 7 bases are shared with TRBD1. The germline CDR1 and CDR2 sequences are MGHRA and YSYEKL. The CDR3 runs 14 residues. Germline trimming cut 1 base from V and 9 bases from J; bases unmatched to any gene: 8. This chain's CDR3 is CASSQAEEGASYTF. DNA for the CDR3: TGCGCCAGCAGCCAAGCGGAAGAGGGGGCGAGCTACACCTTC.

The gene calls are TRBV7-2 and TRBJ1-1; tentatively, D is TRBD1 (5 bases). CDR3 size: 12 residues. V was shortened by 2 bases and J by 9 bases, with 10 bases between the two germline ends. Germline V CDR1 and CDR2: SGHTA, FQGNSA. The CDR3, as DNA: TGTGCCAGCAGCTTAAGGCAGGGTCAAGCTTTCTTT. It yields the protein CASSLRQGQAFF.

This clonotype has a single count. The genes are TRBV18 and TRBJ1-4; D gene uncertain. The CDR3 contains 12 residues. Per the germline V gene, CDR1 is KGHSH and CDR2 is LQKENI. V was pared by 1 base and J by 13 bases, with 10 bases between. The CDR3 sequence is CASSPQRERLFF. In DNA, the CDR3 is TGTGCCAGCTCACCACAACGGGAGAGACTGTTTTTT.

Only a few counts were recorded for this clonotype. This chain links TRBV20-1 with TRBJ2-5; 14 positions match TRBD2. CDR3 size: 17 residues. Germline V gene sequence: CDR1 DFQATT, CDR2 SNEGSKA (reference sequence). V lost 0 bases, J lost 2 bases, and 5 bases stayed unmatched. This chain's CDR3 is CSARDWTSGGRQETQYF. The CDR3 DNA reads TGCAGTGCTAGAGATTGGACTAGCGGGGGGAGGCAAGAGACCCAGTACTTC.

This clonotype showed up many times. This chain joins TRBV28 and TRBJ1-4; D may be TRBD1 (5 bases). Trimming removed 5 bases from V and 0 bases from J, with 10 bases in between. Looked up from germline, CDR1 is MDHEN and CDR2 is SYDVKM. There are 15 residues in the CDR3. The CDR3 protein is CASSQLGATNEKLFF. CDR3 sequence (DNA): TGTGCCAGCAGTCAGTTGGGGGCAACTAATGAAAAACTGTTTTTT.